This is a list of T cell receptor beta chains from one sample in a study of identical twins. TCRdb used MiXCR to reprocess the 5' RACE reads, holding one entry per CDR3 protein. The sample yields 500,000 to 550,000 distinct CDR3 sequences, 22% seen once. The data also belong to a second study, concerning T cells expressing NK-cell markers.

Sequencing used CD4+ T cells sorted from blood. The source of these receptors is a woman in her late teens or twenties in good health. CDR3s include the opening cysteine and the closing phenylalanine or tryptophan. D genes are given only for firm matches. A row's size may be missing; if present it is once, few, many or a size class.

clone_size	v_call	d_call	cdr3_length	j_call	cdr3_aa	cdr3_nt
.	TRBV14	.	13	TRBJ2-1	CASSPRMGGEQFF	TGTGCCAGCAGCCCTAGGATGGGCGGTGAGCAGTTCTTC
.	TRBV7-9	.	14	TRBJ2-1	CASSLVLLRDEQFF	TGTGCCAGCAGCTTAGTCCTCCTGCGCGATGAGCAGTTCTTC
many	TRBV10-2	TRBD1	16	TRBJ2-1	CASSEGDRGGDNEQFF	TGCGCCAGCAGTGAGGGGGACAGGGGAGGGGACAATGAGCAGTTCTTC
.	TRBV5-1	.	14	TRBJ1-1	CASSYQAQNTEAFF	TGCGCCAGCAGCTACCAGGCGCAGAACACTGAAGCTTTCTTT
many	TRBV20-1	TRBD1	15	TRBJ2-2	CSARGRGLNTGELFF	TGCAGTGCTAGAGGCAGGGGGCTCAACACCGGGGAGCTGTTTTTT
few	TRBV20-1	TRBD1	13	TRBJ1-5	CSARRDRNQPQHF	TGCAGTGCGCGCCGGGACAGAAATCAGCCCCAGCATTTT
.	TRBV5-1	.	16	TRBJ2-1	CASSSLGRGSLNEQFF	TGCGCCAGCAGCTCTTTAGGAAGAGGGAGTCTCAATGAGCAGTTCTTC
.	TRBV20-1	.	13	TRBJ1-1	CSATPDRNTEAFF	TGCAGTGCTACGCCTGATAGGAACACTGAAGCTTTCTTT
.	TRBV5-8	TRBD1	15	TRBJ2-7	CASSVRDRWPYEQYF	TGTGCCAGCAGCGTCCGGGACAGGTGGCCCTACGAGCAGTACTTC
few	TRBV6-1	TRBD1	12	TRBJ2-7	CADGQGGLEQYF	TGTGCCGACGGACAGGGAGGCCTCGAGCAGTACTTC
.	TRBV7-2	.	12	TRBJ2-5	CAARRAQETQYF	TGTGCGGCCCGGCGCGCCCAAGAGACCCAGTACTTC
.	TRBV6-2/TRBV6-3	TRBD1	15	TRBJ2-7	CASSPRGTGAYEQYF	TGTGCCAGCAGCCCACGGGGGACAGGCGCCTACGAGCAGTACTTC
.	TRBV20-1	TRBD1	14	TRBJ1-2	CSAEIRTGNYGYTF	TGCAGTGCTGAAATTCGGACAGGGAACTATGGCTACACCTTC
few	TRBV3-1	TRBD1	14	TRBJ1-5	CASSLGQFNQPQHF	TGTGCCAGCAGCCTGGGACAGTTCAATCAGCCCCAGCATTTT
few	TRBV5-1	TRBD2	15	TRBJ2-5	CASSPSMGGRKTQYF	TGCGCCAGCAGCCCATCAATGGGAGGGCGGAAGACCCAGTACTTC
few	TRBV6-5	.	15	TRBJ2-5	CASSSLGTGQETQYF	TGTGCCAGCAGTTCACTAGGGACCGGCCAAGAGACCCAGTACTTC
few	TRBV9	.	14	TRBJ2-3	CASSVSLGPDTQYF	TGTGCCAGCAGCGTTAGTCTGGGGCCAGATACGCAGTATTTT
few	TRBV10-3	TRBD2	14	TRBJ2-1	CAISGLAGNNEQFF	TGTGCCATCAGTGGACTAGCGGGGAACAATGAGCAGTTCTTC
few	TRBV20-1	.	14	TRBJ2-2	CSASSSGATGELFF	TGCAGTGCTAGCAGTAGCGGAGCGACCGGGGAGCTGTTTTTT
.	TRBV9	TRBD1	16	TRBJ1-1	CASSVYSGTGSTEAFF	TGTGCCAGCAGCGTTTATTCCGGGACAGGTAGCACTGAAGCTTTCTTT
few	TRBV5-4	TRBD1	14	TRBJ2-1	CASSPGGVNNEQFF	TGTGCCAGCAGCCCAGGGGGCGTCAACAATGAGCAGTTCTTC
.	TRBV16	.	11	TRBJ1-1	CASSHDHKAFF	TGTGCCAGCAGCCACGACCACAAAGCTTTCTTT
few	TRBV25-1	.	13	TRBJ2-3	CASSSRVVDTQYF	TGTGCCAGCAGTTCGCGGGTGGTGGATACGCAGTATTTT
few	TRBV7-3	.	13	TRBJ2-5	CASRGGGGETQYF	TGTGCCAGCCGCGGGGGCGGGGGAGAGACCCAGTACTTC
.	TRBV6-2/TRBV6-3	.	15	TRBJ1-2	CASSLTGANNYGYTF	TGTGCCAGCAGCCTCACCGGGGCAAATAACTATGGCTACACCTTC
many	TRBV12-3/TRBV12-4	TRBD1	16	TRBJ1-2	CASTVPGQGASYGYTF	TGTGCCAGCACCGTACCGGGACAGGGGGCGTCCTATGGCTACACCTTC
.	TRBV20-1	TRBD1	15	TRBJ1-5	CSARVPGQGAQPQHF	TGCAGTGCTAGAGTCCCGGGACAGGGGGCTCAGCCCCAGCATTTT
few	TRBV5-1	TRBD2	17	TRBJ2-1	CASSLHYSGSLGNEQFF	TGCGCCAGCAGCTTACACTATAGCGGGAGCTTGGGCAATGAGCAGTTCTTC
.	TRBV20-1	TRBD2	14	TRBJ2-1	CSAPTSGGDNEQFF	TGCAGTGCTCCGACTAGCGGGGGGGACAATGAGCAGTTCTTC
few	TRBV5-1	TRBD1	15	TRBJ2-3	CASSLTTGASNTQYF	TGCGCCAGCAGCCTTACGACAGGGGCCTCCAATACGCAGTATTTT
.	TRBV12-3/TRBV12-4	TRBD2	15	TRBJ2-7	CASSSLAGGAYEQYF	TGTGCCAGCAGTTCCCTAGCGGGGGGGGCCTACGAGCAGTACTTC
few	TRBV4-3	.	15	TRBJ2-3	CASSHYRVAADTQYF	TGCGCCAGCAGCCATTACAGGGTTGCAGCAGATACGCAGTATTTT
many	TRBV10-3	.	13	TRBJ2-3	CAIASRDTDTQYF	TGTGCCATCGCGAGCAGGGACACAGATACGCAGTATTTT
few	TRBV12-3/TRBV12-4	.	13	TRBJ1-6	CASTTGLNSPLHF	TGTGCCAGCACGACAGGCCTTAATTCACCCCTCCACTTT
.	TRBV20-1	TRBD2	13	TRBJ2-7	CSARWLAGGEQYF	TGCAGTGCTAGATGGCTAGCGGGGGGCGAGCAGTACTTC
.	TRBV5-1	.	16	TRBJ2-3	CASSLAGGRGTDTQYF	TGCGCCAGCAGCTTGGCCGGGGGGCGGGGCACAGATACGCAGTATTTT
few	TRBV4-3	.	15	TRBJ2-7	CASSQDIAVLYEQYF	TGCGCCAGCAGCCAAGATATAGCGGTTCTCTACGAGCAGTACTTC
few	TRBV12-3/TRBV12-4	.	12	TRBJ1-5	CASRQSRGSQHF	TGTGCCAGCAGACAAAGTCGGGGGTCCCAGCATTTT
.	TRBV6-2/TRBV6-3	TRBD2	20	TRBJ2-1	CASRVRIGTSGLRSYNEQFF	TGTGCCAGCAGAGTGAGAATCGGGACTAGCGGTCTTCGCTCCTACAATGAGCAGTTCTTC
many	TRBV29-1	.	10	TRBJ2-1	CSGRMYEQFF	TGCAGCGGAAGAATGTATGAGCAGTTCTTC
few	TRBV3-1	.	14	TRBJ1-6	CASSFSYTDSPLHF	TGTGCCAGCAGTTTCTCATATACCGATTCACCCCTCCACTTT
few	TRBV20-1	.	12	TRBJ2-7	CSASFGSYEQYF	TGCAGTGCTAGTTTCGGTTCCTACGAGCAGTACTTC